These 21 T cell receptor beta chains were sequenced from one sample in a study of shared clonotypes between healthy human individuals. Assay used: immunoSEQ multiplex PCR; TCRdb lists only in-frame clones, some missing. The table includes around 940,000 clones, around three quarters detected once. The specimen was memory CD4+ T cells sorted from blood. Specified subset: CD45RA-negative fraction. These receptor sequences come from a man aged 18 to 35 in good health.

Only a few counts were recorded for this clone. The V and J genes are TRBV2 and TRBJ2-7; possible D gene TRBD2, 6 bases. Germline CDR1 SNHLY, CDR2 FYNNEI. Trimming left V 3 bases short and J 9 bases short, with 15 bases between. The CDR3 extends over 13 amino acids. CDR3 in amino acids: CASSDRDSRRQYF. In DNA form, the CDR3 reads TGTGCCAGCAGTGACCGGGACTCCCGGCGGCAGTACTTC. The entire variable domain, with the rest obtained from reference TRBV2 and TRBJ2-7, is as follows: EPEVTQTPSHQVTQMGQEVILRCVPISNHLYFYWYRQILGQKVEFLVSFYNNEISEKSEIFDDQFSVERPDGSNFTLKIRSTKLEDSAMYFCASSDRDSRRQYFGPGTRLTVT.

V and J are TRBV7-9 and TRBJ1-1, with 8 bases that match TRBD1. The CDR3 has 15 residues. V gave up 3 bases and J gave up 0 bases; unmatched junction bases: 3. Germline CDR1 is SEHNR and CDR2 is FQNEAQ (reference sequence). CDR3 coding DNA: TGTGCCAGCAGCTTTGGACAGGGAATGAACACTGAAGCTTTCTTT. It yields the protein CASSFGQGMNTEAFF.

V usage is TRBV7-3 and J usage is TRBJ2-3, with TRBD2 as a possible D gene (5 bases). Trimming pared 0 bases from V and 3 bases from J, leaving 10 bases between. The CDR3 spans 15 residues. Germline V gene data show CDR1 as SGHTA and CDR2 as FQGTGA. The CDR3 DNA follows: TGTGCCAGCAGCTTAACTAGCGAGGTGACAGATACGCAGTATTTT. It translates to CASSLTSEVTDTQYF.

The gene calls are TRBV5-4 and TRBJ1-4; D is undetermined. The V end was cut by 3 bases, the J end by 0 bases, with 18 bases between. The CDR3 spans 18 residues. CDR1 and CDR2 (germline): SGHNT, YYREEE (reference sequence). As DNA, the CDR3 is TGTGCCAGCAGCTCCGGCGGCACCCCAGAGACAACTAATGAAAAACTGTTTTTT. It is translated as CASSSGGTPETTNEKLFF.

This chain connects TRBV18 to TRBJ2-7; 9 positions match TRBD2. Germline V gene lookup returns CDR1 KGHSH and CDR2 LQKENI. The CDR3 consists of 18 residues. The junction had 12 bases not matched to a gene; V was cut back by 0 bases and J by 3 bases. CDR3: CASSPPIAGGPIDYEQYF. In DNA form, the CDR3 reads TGTGCCAGCTCACCACCGATCGCGGGAGGGCCAATTGACTACGAGCAGTACTTC.

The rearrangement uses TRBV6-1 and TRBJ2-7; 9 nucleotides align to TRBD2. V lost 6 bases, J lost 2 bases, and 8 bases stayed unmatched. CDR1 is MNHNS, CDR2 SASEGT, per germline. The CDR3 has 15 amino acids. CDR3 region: CASRAGASGAYEQYF. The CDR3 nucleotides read TGTGCCAGCAGGGCCGGGGCTAGCGGGGCCTACGAGCAGTACTTC.

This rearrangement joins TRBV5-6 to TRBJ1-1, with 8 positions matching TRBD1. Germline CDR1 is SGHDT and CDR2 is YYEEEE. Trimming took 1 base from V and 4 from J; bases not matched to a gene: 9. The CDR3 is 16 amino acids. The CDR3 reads CASSLRQGALITEAFF. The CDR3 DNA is TGTGCCAGCAGCTTGAGGCAGGGGGCATTGATCACTGAAGCTTTCTTT.

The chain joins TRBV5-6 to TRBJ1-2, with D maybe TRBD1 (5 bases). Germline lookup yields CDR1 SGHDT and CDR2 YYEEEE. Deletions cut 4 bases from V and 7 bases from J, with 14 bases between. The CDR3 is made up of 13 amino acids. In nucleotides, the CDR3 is TGTGCCAGCAGCCCAGGGAATTTGGGTGGCTACACCTTC. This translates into CASSPGNLGGYTF.

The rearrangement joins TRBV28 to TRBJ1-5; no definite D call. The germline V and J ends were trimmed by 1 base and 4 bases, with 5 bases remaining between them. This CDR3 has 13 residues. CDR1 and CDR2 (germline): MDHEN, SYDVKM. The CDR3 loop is CASSLFRNQPQHF. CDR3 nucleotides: TGTGCCAGCAGTTTATTCCGGAATCAGCCCCAGCATTTT.

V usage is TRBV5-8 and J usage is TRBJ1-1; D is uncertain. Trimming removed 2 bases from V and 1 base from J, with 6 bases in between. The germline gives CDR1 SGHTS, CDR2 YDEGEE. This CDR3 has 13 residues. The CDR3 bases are TGTGCCAGCAGCTTCGACGGGAACACTGAAGCTTTCTTT. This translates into CASSFDGNTEAFF. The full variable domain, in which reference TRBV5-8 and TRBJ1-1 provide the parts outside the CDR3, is EAGVTQSPTHLIKTRGQQATLRCSPISGHTSVYWYQQALGLGLQFLLWYDEGEERNRGNFPPRFSGRQFPNYSSELNVNALELEDSALYLCASSFDGNTEAFFGQGTRLTVV.

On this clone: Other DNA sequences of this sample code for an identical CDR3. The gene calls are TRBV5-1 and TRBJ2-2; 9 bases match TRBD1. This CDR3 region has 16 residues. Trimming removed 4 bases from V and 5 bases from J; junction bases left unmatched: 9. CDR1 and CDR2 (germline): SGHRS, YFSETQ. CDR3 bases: TGCGCCAGCAGCCCTCCGGGACAGGGTCGAACCGGGGAGCTGTTTTTT. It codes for CASSPPGQGRTGELFF.

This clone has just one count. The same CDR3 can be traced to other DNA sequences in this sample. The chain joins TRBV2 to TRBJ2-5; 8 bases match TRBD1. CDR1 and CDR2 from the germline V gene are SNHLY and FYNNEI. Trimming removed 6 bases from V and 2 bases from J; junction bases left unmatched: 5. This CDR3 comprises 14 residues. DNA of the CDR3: TGTGCCAGCAGCTCCGGACAGGGTCAAGAGACCCAGTACTTC. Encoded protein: CASSSGQGQETQYF. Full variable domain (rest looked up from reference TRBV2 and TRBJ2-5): EPEVTQTPSHQVTQMGQEVILRCVPISNHLYFYWYRQILGQKVEFLVSFYNNEISEKSEIFDDQFSVERPDGSNFTLKIRSTKLEDSAMYFCASSSGQGQETQYFGPGTRLLVL.

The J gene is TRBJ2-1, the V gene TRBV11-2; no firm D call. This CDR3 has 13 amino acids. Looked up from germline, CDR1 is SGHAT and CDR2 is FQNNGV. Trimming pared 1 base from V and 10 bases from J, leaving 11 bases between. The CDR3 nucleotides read TGTGCCAGCAGCTTAGCTCTGGGCGGCGAGCAGTTCTTC. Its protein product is CASSLALGGEQFF.

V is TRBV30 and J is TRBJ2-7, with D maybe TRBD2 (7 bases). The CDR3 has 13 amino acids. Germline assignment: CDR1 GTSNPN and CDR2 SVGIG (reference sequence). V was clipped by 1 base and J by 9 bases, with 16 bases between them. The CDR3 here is CAWSGGGGFGQYF. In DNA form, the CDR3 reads TGTGCCTGGAGTGGGGGGGGCGGCTTCGGGCAGTACTTC.

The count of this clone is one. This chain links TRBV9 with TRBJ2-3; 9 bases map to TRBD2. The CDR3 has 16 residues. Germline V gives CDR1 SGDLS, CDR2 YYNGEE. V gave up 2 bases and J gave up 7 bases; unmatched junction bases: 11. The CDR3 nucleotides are TGTGCCAGCAGCGTTTCGGGACTAGCCACGGGAAATACGCAGTATTTT. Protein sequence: CASSVSGLATGNTQYF.

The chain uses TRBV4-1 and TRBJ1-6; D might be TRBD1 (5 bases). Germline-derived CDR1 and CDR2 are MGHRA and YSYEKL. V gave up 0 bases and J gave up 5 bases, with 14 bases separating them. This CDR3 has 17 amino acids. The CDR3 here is CASSQDPRVSNNSPLHF. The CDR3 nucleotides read TGCGCCAGCAGCCAAGATCCCAGGGTTTCAAATAATTCACCCCTCCACTTT.

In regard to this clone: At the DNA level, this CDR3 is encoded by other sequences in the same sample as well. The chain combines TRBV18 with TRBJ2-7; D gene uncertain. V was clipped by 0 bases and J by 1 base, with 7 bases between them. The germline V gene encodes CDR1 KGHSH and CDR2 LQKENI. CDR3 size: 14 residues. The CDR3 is CASSPPARSYEQYF. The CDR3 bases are TGTGCCAGCTCACCACCGGCTAGATCCTACGAGCAGTACTTC.

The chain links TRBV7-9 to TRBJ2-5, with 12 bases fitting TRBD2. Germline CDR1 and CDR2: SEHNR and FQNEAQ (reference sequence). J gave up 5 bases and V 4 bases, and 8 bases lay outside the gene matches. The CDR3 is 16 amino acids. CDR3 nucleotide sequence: TGTGCCAGCAGCTCCAGCCTAGCGGGAGGGGGCGAGACCCAGTACTTC. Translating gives CASSSSLAGGGETQYF. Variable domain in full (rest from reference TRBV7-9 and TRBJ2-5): DTGVSQNPRHKITKRGQNVTFRCDPISEHNRLYWYRQTLGQGPEFLTYFQNEAQLEKSRLLSDRFSAERPKGSFSTLEIQRTEQGDSAMYLCASSSSLAGGGETQYFGPGTRLLVL.

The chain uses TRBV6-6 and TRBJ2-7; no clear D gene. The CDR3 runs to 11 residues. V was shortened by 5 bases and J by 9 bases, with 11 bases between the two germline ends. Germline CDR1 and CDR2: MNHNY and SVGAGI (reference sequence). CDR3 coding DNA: TGTGCCAGCAGTAGCCAATTCGGGCAGTACTTC. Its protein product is CASSSQFGQYF.

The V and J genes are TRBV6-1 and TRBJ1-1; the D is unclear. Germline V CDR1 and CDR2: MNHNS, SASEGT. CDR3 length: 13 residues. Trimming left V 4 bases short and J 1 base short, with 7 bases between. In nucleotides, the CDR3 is TGTGCCAGCAGTGGAGACAAGAACACTGAAGCTTTCTTT. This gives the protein CASSGDKNTEAFF.

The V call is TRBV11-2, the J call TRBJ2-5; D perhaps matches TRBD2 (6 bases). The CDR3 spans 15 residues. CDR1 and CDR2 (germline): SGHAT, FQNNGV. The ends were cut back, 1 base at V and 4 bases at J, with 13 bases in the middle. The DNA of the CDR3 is TGTGCCAGCAGCTTAGCTAGGGAGGTAGCAGAGACCCAGTACTTC. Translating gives CASSLAREVAETQYF.